The subject of this entry is one T cell receptor beta chain. The data were obtained in a study of CD8 T cell repertoires and HIV-1 epitope variants. Some clones are missing from TCRdb's copy, which holds only in-frame ones; the method was immunoSEQ multiplex PCR. The sample has over 90,000 clones; 70% to 75% are singletons. Germline trimming cut 6 bases from V and 4 bases from J; bases unmatched to any gene: 0. The length of the CDR3 is 13 residues. Germline CDR1 LNHDA, CDR2 SQIVND (reference sequence). Material for sequencing was uncultured baseline CD8+ T cells from peripheral blood mononuclear cells (PBMCs). The TCR originated in a male donor with HIV. This chain joins TRBV19 and TRBJ1-4, with 9 bases that match TRBD1. Here the CDR3 DNA reads TGTGCCAGTAGGGGACAGGGTAATGAAAAACTGTTTTTT. Amino acids: CASRGQGNEKLFF.